This T cell receptor (beta chain) was sequenced in a study of response to subunit inactivated influenza vaccine. This clonotype has just a few counts. CDR3 length: 15 residues. Trimming took 5 bases from V and 1 from J, leaving 14 bases between them. TCRdb reprocessed the RT-PCR reads via MiXCR and lists one record per CDR3 protein. The sample shows some 160,000 distinct CDR3 sequences, about a tenth of them seen only once. This TCR derives from a man aged 45 to 65 who received an inactivated influenza vaccine. Here the sequenced sample was non-naive T cells sorted from PBMCs, taken more than 35 days after vaccination. The rearrangement uses TRBV12-3 or TRBV12-4 and TRBJ1-1, with D tentatively TRBD1 (6 bases). CDR3 nucleotides: TGTGCCAGCAGTACAGAACCGACAGGGAACACTGAAGCTTTCTTT. Its protein is CASSTEPTGNTEAFF.